The 15 T cell receptor beta chains in this list originate from one sample, sequenced in a study of response to subunit inactivated influenza vaccine. TCRdb independently ran MiXCR on the RT-PCR reads; one entry per CDR3 protein. The table records some 500,000 distinct CDR3 sequences, approximately 24% of them present only once. The sample consisted of CD4+ T cells sorted from PBMCs, taken more than 4 days after vaccination. These receptors came from a man over 45 who received an inactivated influenza vaccine.

This clonotype was seen only a few times. The CDR3 region has the DNA TGCAGTGCTAGGGATTACAAATCCTACGAGCAGTACTTC. Translating it yields CSARDYKSYEQYF. The chain uses TRBV20-1 and TRBJ2-7; no clear D gene. CDR3 length equals 13 residues. V was trimmed by 3 bases and J by 1 base, leaving 10 bases between them. The germline V gene encodes CDR1 DFQATT and CDR2 SNEGSKA (reference sequence).

This clonotype was recorded once. This chain connects TRBV20-1 to TRBJ2-1; 12 bases are a match to TRBD2. The length of the CDR3 is 18 residues. CDR1 DFQATT and CDR2 SNEGSKA come from the germline V gene (reference sequence). V was clipped by 3 bases and J by 0 bases; unmatched bases: 9. CDR3 coding DNA: TGCAGTGCTAGGTTACTAGCGGGAGGCCATAGCTCCTACAATGAGCAGTTCTTC. It specifies CSARLLAGGHSSYNEQFF.

This clonotype was counted between two and nine times. The genes are TRBV7-2 and TRBJ2-3; D call uncertain. This CDR3 has 13 residues. Germline V gene data show CDR1 as SGHTA and CDR2 as FQGNSA. With 5 bases removed from V and 5 bases from J, the gap between germline ends came to 11 bases. CDR3 in DNA: TGTGCCAGCAGCAGCAAACTCGGAGATACGCAGTATTTT. The encoded protein is CASSSKLGDTQYF.

The V gene is TRBV11-1, the J gene TRBJ2-7; no clear D. Trimming pared 2 bases from V and 3 bases from J, leaving 8 bases between. Germline loops: CDR1 SGHAT, CDR2 FQDESV (reference sequence). The CDR3 extends over 13 amino acids. CDR3 bases: TGTGCCAGCAGCTTACAAGAATACTACGAGCAGTACTTC. It specifies CASSLQEYYEQYF.

V gene TRBV7-9 combines with J gene TRBJ2-3; TRBD1 matches at 9 bases. Germline CDR1 is SEHNR and CDR2 is FQNEAQ (reference sequence). Trimming cost V 4 bases and J 4 bases; bases outside gene matches: 6. The CDR3 has 15 amino acids. The CDR3 is CASSYTGGRPDTQYF. The CDR3 nucleotides read TGTGCCAGCAGCTATACAGGGGGCCGCCCAGATACGCAGTATTTT.

This clonotype was observed a few times. This chain joins TRBV4-2 and TRBJ1-3; tentatively, D is TRBD1 (6 bases). This CDR3 comprises 15 residues. The germline V and J ends were trimmed by 0 bases and 5 bases, with 11 bases remaining between them. The germline V gene encodes CDR1 LGHNA and CDR2 YNFKEQ. The CDR3 is CASSQDRDNRNTIYF. CDR3 coding DNA: TGTGCCAGCAGCCAAGACCGGGACAATCGAAACACCATATATTTT.

CDR3 DNA: TGCAGTGCTAACGGTCCCGCCGGGGAGCTGTTTTTT. Translated, it gives CSANGPAGELFF. This chain uses TRBV20-1 with TRBJ2-2; no firm D call. Germline assignment: CDR1 DFQATT and CDR2 SNEGSKA (reference sequence). The CDR3 covers 12 residues. The germline V and J ends were trimmed by 4 bases and 6 bases, with 9 bases remaining between them.

This sequence joins TRBV20-1 and TRBJ2-4; D ambiguous. The length of the CDR3 is 14 residues. Germline V lookup: CDR1 DFQATT, CDR2 SNEGSKA (reference sequence). V shed 3 bases and J shed 4 bases, with 13 bases lying between them. The CDR3 nucleotides are TGCAGTGCTAGCGATGACTCGTGGAAAAACATTCAGTACTTC. Amino acid sequence: CSASDDSWKNIQYF.

Only a few counts were recorded for this clonotype. This chain joins TRBV24-1 and TRBJ2-6; no firm D call. Germline CDR1 reads KGHDR; CDR2 reads SFDVKD. The CDR3 contains 15 residues. Trimming shortened V by 4 bases and J by 3 bases, and 9 bases separated the two germline ends. CDR3 in amino acids: CATSDPSGGANVLTF. The CDR3 region has the DNA TGTGCCACCAGTGACCCTTCTGGTGGGGCCAACGTCCTGACTTTC.

This clonotype was seen a few times. The rearrangement joins TRBV5-1 to TRBJ1-1; no reliable D call. This CDR3 has 13 residues. Germline CDR1 reads SGHRS; CDR2 reads YFSETQ. Trimming removed 3 bases at V and 0 bases at J, with 6 bases between. Written as DNA, the CDR3 is TGCGCCAGCAGCTCCTCCATGAACACTGAAGCTTTCTTT. Translating gives CASSSSMNTEAFF.

This clonotype was counted a few times. The chain carries TRBV5-1 and TRBJ2-2; no clear D gene. CDR3 size: 15 residues. Germline lookup yields CDR1 SGHRS and CDR2 YFSETQ. V lost 4 bases and J lost 0, with 10 bases in between. CDR3 bases: TGCGCCAGCAGCGAAGACTTTACGAACACCGGGGAGCTGTTTTTT. It is translated as CASSEDFTNTGELFF.

This clonotype was detected a few times. The chain has TRBV20-1 and TRBJ2-1; TRBD2 matches at 8 bases. V gave up 0 bases and J gave up 5 bases; unmatched junction bases: 9. Germline V CDR1 and CDR2: DFQATT, SNEGSKA (reference sequence). The CDR3 runs 16 residues. The CDR3 loop reads CSARDHRGGRDNEQFF. In DNA form, the CDR3 reads TGCAGTGCTAGAGATCATCGGGGGGGAAGAGACAATGAGCAGTTCTTC.

At least ten counts were recorded for this clonotype. The rearrangement joins TRBV12-3 or TRBV12-4 to TRBJ2-7; TRBD1 aligns across 7 bases. V was pared by 5 bases and J by 0 bases, with 10 bases of the junction left unmatched. The CDR3 has 16 amino acids. The CDR3 coding sequence is TGTGCCAGCAGTACCCGCAGGACAGGTAACTCCTACGAGCAGTACTTC. Protein sequence: CASSTRRTGNSYEQYF.

The chain is built from TRBV20-1 and TRBJ2-4, with D tentatively TRBD1 or TRBD2 (6 bases each). This CDR3 contains 11 residues. The germline CDR1 and CDR2 sequences are DFQATT and SNEGSKA (reference sequence). CDR3 bases: TGCGGGGGGCGGGGCAAAAACATTCAGTACTTC. Protein sequence: CGGRGKNIQYF.

The DNA for the CDR3 is TGTGCCAGCATATTCATGGGGGGGAACACTGAAGCTTTCTTT. This codes for CASIFMGGNTEAFF. The chain employs TRBV12-3 or TRBV12-4 and TRBJ1-1; the D gene is possibly TRBD1 (5 bases). Between the trimmed V and J ends, which lost 7 bases and 1 base, there was a span of 13 bases. The CDR3 has 14 residues.